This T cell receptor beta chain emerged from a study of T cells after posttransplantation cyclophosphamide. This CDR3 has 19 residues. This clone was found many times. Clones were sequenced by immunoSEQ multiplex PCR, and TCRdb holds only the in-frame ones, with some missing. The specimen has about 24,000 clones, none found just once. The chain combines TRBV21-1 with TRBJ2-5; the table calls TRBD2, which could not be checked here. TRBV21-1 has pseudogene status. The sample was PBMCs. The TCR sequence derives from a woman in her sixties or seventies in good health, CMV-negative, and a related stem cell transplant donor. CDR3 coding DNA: TGTGCCAGCAGTCTTTTAGCGGGAGTCATTTCAACAGGCGAAAAGACCCAGTACTTC. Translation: CASSLLAGVISTGEKTQYF.